The 26 T cell receptor beta chains presented below share a single source sample, sequenced in a study of OX40 agonist ivuxolimab in advanced cancers. Libraries were made using the immunoSEQ multiplex PCR assay. TCRdb's version of the immuneACCESS table is confined to in-frame rearrangements and falls short of the full clone set. An unresolved V gene accounts for under half of the shortfall where checked; the remainder is of unknown origin. Present in this sample are about 42,000 clones, 80% to 90% of which were seen just once. The ten largest clones represent 4% to 5% of the sample. The sample in question was CD4+ or CD8+ T cells sorted from blood, obtained in a trial of the OX40 agonist ivuxolimab. These receptors originate from an adult with an advanced solid tumor such as melanoma, head and neck, liver or kidney cancer.

The genes are TRBV6-6 and TRBJ2-7; D unresolved. Trimming took off 0 bases at V and 4 bases at J, with 16 bases between the two ends. The CDR3 has 16 amino acids. Per germline, CDR1 MNHNY and CDR2 SVGAGI (reference sequence). The CDR3 loop reads CASSYSSGPVYYEQYF. In nucleotides, the CDR3 is TGTGCCAGCAGTTACTCCTCGGGCCCGGTCTATTACGAGCAGTACTTC.

This chain joins TRBV5-5 and TRBJ2-3, with D unresolved. This CDR3 spans 17 amino acids. Per the germline V gene, CDR1 is SGHKS and CDR2 is YYEKEE (reference sequence). Trimming cost V 0 bases and J 0 bases, with 14 bases left between them. CDR3 coding DNA: TGTGCCAGCAGCTTGGGTCACAGTCCAACTAGCACAGATACGCAGTATTTT. The encoded protein is CASSLGHSPTSTDTQYF.

This chain uses TRBV19 with TRBJ1-2, with 7 bases fitting TRBD1. CDR3 length: 15 residues. V lost 6 bases, J lost 3 bases, and 10 bases stayed unmatched. Germline assignment: CDR1 LNHDA and CDR2 SQIVND (reference sequence). CDR3 loop: CASRITGTDDYGYTF. CDR3 in DNA: TGTGCCAGTAGGATCACCGGGACAGATGACTATGGCTACACCTTC.

The gene calls are TRBV30 and TRBJ1-6; D not resolved. From germline, CDR1 is GTSNPN and CDR2 SVGIG (reference sequence). The germline V and J ends were trimmed by 3 bases and 11 bases, with 11 bases remaining between them. The CDR3 length is 12 residues. The CDR3 sequence is CAWRGTGTPLHF. In nucleotides, the CDR3 is TGTGCCTGGAGGGGCACGGGGACACCCCTCCACTTT. Full variable domain (rest looked up from reference TRBV30 and TRBJ1-6): SQTIHQWPATLVQPVGSPLSLECTVEGTSNPNLYWYRQAAGRGLQLLFYSVGIGQISSEVPQNLSASRPQDRQFILSSKKLLLSDSGFYLCAWRGTGTPLHFGNGTRLTVT.

The chain carries TRBV4-1 and TRBJ2-1; maybe TRBD2 (6 bases). V was cut by 2 bases and J by 1 base, with 18 bases left in between. Germline CDR1 is MGHRA and CDR2 is YSYEKL. The CDR3 covers 18 residues. In DNA form, the CDR3 reads TGCGCCAGCAGCCAAATTACTGCGGGACGGACATCCTACAATGAGCAGTTCTTC. Encoded protein: CASSQITAGRTSYNEQFF.

V and J are TRBV27 and TRBJ2-3; 8 nucleotides align to TRBD2. Germline CDR1 is MNHEY and CDR2 is SMNVEV (reference sequence). The CDR3 runs to 14 residues. J was trimmed by 4 bases and V by 3 bases; bases with no gene match: 3. Here the CDR3 reads CASSFASGSDTQYF. The CDR3 DNA sequence: TGTGCCAGCAGTTTTGCTAGCGGGTCAGATACGCAGTATTTT.

The chain uses TRBV6-5 and TRBJ2-7; D may be TRBD1 (6 bases). This CDR3 is built from 15 residues. V gave up 6 bases and J gave up 3 bases, with 18 bases separating them. Germline CDR1 reads MNHEY; CDR2 reads SVGAGI. The CDR3 loop reads CASSRQGFEGYEQYF. The CDR3 DNA reads TGTGCCAGCAGCCGCCAGGGGTTTGAAGGCTACGAGCAGTACTTC.

As DNA, the CDR3 is TGTGCCATCAGTGAGAGGGGTGAGACCCAGTACTTC. The encoded protein is CAISERGETQYF. The chain has TRBV10-3 and TRBJ2-5, with a possible D match to TRBD1 (5 bases). Germline CDR1 and CDR2: ENHRY and SYGVKD. The V end lost 2 bases, the J end lost 5 bases, and 6 bases lay between the germline ends. The CDR3 totals 12 residues.

The V gene is TRBV6-6, the J gene TRBJ1-2; D not certain. Deletions cut 4 bases from V and 7 bases from J, with 13 bases between. CDR1 is MNHNY, CDR2 SVGAGI, per germline (reference sequence). The CDR3 runs to 13 residues. In DNA, the CDR3 is TGTGCCAGCAGTTGGGAAGATGGGGTTGGCTACACCTTC. Its protein product is CASSWEDGVGYTF.

The chain recombines TRBV2 with TRBJ2-2, with TRBD1 identical over 9 bases. This CDR3 is built from 15 residues. Germline V lookup: CDR1 SNHLY, CDR2 FYNNEI. The J segment lost 4 bases and the V segment lost 6 bases, leaving 6 bases of the junction unmatched. CDR3 loop: CASRGDRVPTGELFF. The CDR3 DNA is TGTGCCAGCAGGGGGGACAGGGTTCCCACCGGGGAGCTGTTTTTT.

The chain couples TRBV2 to TRBJ2-2; 7 bases are shared with TRBD1. The junction had 5 bases not matched to a gene; V was cut back by 2 bases and J by 5 bases. This CDR3 has 15 amino acids. Germline-derived CDR1 and CDR2 are SNHLY and FYNNEI. CDR3 in DNA: TGTGCCAGCAGTGAACTCCCAGGGGGTACCGGGGAGCTGTTTTTT. Translated, it gives CASSELPGGTGELFF.

The chain combines TRBV18 with TRBJ1-2; 9 bases line up with TRBD1. This CDR3 has 14 amino acids. Losses at the gene ends were 2 bases for V and 2 bases for J; bases not matched to a gene: 0. Germline V CDR1 and CDR2: KGHSH, LQKENI. The CDR3 DNA follows: TGTGCCAGCTCACCAGACAGGGGGAACTATGGCTACACCTTC. It specifies CASSPDRGNYGYTF.

The chain combines TRBV5-4 with TRBJ2-3; TRBD1 is a possible D gene (5 bases). There are 15 residues in the CDR3. Trimming cost V 4 bases and J 2 bases, with 14 bases left between them. Germline V gene data show CDR1 as SGHNT and CDR2 as YYREEE (reference sequence). The CDR3 sequence: CASSRDSYATDTQYF. CDR3 sequence (DNA): TGTGCCAGCAGCCGAGACAGTTATGCCACAGATACGCAGTATTTT.

This rearrangement joins TRBV5-5 to TRBJ2-2, with 8 bases matching TRBD1. Germline CDR1 is SGHKS and CDR2 is YYEKEE (reference sequence). The CDR3 has 16 residues. V lost 4 bases and J lost 1; bases outside the gene matches: 6. The CDR3 region is CASSRAGGGNTGELFF. The DNA for the CDR3 is TGTGCCAGCAGCCGGGCAGGGGGCGGGAACACCGGGGAGCTGTTTTTT. The whole variable domain, remainder taken from reference TRBV5-5 and TRBJ2-2, is DAGVTQSPTHLIKTRGQQVTLRCSPISGHKSVSWYQQVLGQGPQFIFQYYEKEERGRGNFPDRFSARQFPNYSSELNVNALLLGDSALYLCASSRAGGGNTGELFFGEGSRLTVL.

The V and J genes are TRBV30 and TRBJ1-6; D gene uncertain. In germline, CDR1 is GTSNPN, CDR2 SVGIG (reference sequence). Trimming shortened V by 1 base and J by 7 bases, and 8 bases separated the two germline ends. CDR3 length: 13 residues. CDR3 amino acids: CAWSAAANSPLHF. The CDR3 DNA reads as TGTGCCTGGAGTGCGGCAGCGAATTCACCCCTCCACTTT.

V gene TRBV5-1 combines with J gene TRBJ1-2, with TRBD1 matching over 10 bases. This CDR3 contains 15 residues. Germline V gives CDR1 SGHRS, CDR2 YFSETQ. The V and J ends lost 1 base and 5 bases, in that order; junction bases with no gene match: 5. The CDR3 nucleotides are TGCGCCAGCAGCTTGAGGACAGGGGGGAGTTATGGCTACACCTTC. Protein: CASSLRTGGSYGYTF.

The chain couples TRBV29-1 to TRBJ1-1; 7 bases agree with TRBD1. V lost 7 bases to trimming and J lost 1 base; unmatched junction nucleotides: 6. CDR3 size: 13 residues. The germline gives CDR1 SQVTM, CDR2 ANQGSEA. The CDR3 is CSAQGGGNTEAFF. The CDR3 nucleotides are TGCAGCGCTCAAGGGGGCGGGAACACTGAAGCTTTCTTT.

The chain employs TRBV5-4 and TRBJ2-1; D call uncertain. Trimming pared 0 bases from V and 8 bases from J, leaving 12 bases between. Germline assignment: CDR1 SGHNT and CDR2 YYREEE (reference sequence). The CDR3 loop spans 14 amino acids. The DNA of the CDR3 is TGTGCCAGCAGCTTGGCCGGCAGTAGAGATGAGCAGTTCTTC. This translates into CASSLAGSRDEQFF.

In its sample, this clone was seen once. This rearrangement joins TRBV11-2 to TRBJ1-2; 7 bases line up with TRBD1. The CDR3 runs 15 residues. Germline lookup yields CDR1 SGHAT and CDR2 FQNNGV. V was clipped by 6 bases and J by 4 bases; unmatched bases: 11. This CDR3 reads CASSSPRDSRYGYTF. In DNA form, the CDR3 reads TGTGCCAGCAGTTCTCCCCGGGACAGTCGCTATGGCTACACCTTC.

The CDR3 spells CASSGAAREKLFF. DNA of the CDR3: TGTGCCAGTAGTGGGGCAGCACGGGAAAAACTGTTTTTT. This chain joins TRBV19 and TRBJ1-4, with D possibly TRBD1 on 5 matching bases. Trimming took 5 bases from V and 8 from J, leaving 12 bases between them. The CDR3 is 13 amino acids. Germline CDR1 and CDR2: LNHDA and SQIVND (reference sequence).

The V gene is TRBV5-1, the J gene TRBJ1-2, with 7 bases fitting TRBD1. Trimming cost V 4 bases and J 4 bases; bases outside gene matches: 10. CDR3 length: 15 residues. Germline V lookup: CDR1 SGHRS, CDR2 YFSETQ. For the CDR3, the DNA is TGCGCCAGCAGCCCGTCCGGGACAGACTTCTATGGCTACACCTTC. It specifies CASSPSGTDFYGYTF.

This chain uses TRBV7-9 with TRBJ2-2; 7 bases align to TRBD2. V trimming: 2 bases; J trimming: 1 base; junction bases outside the gene matches: 7. There are 17 residues in the CDR3. Germline V gene sequence: CDR1 SEHNR, CDR2 FQNEAQ (reference sequence). For the CDR3, the DNA is TGTGCCAGCAGCTTATCTAGCGGCTACAGGAACACCGGGGAGCTGTTTTTT. It specifies CASSLSSGYRNTGELFF.

The V and J genes are TRBV28 and TRBJ1-2; possibly TRBD1 for D (6 bases). Germline V gene lookup returns CDR1 MDHEN and CDR2 SYDVKM. Trimming removed 2 bases at V and 2 bases at J, with 9 bases between. The CDR3 is 14 residues long. CDR3 in DNA: TGTGCCAGCAGTTTAGCAGGGGACAACTATGGCTACACCTTC. Its protein product is CASSLAGDNYGYTF.

The genes are TRBV5-1 and TRBJ2-3; 7 nucleotides agree with TRBD1. This CDR3 is 16 amino acids long. Germline lookup yields CDR1 SGHRS and CDR2 YFSETQ. V was clipped by 0 bases and J by 0 bases; unmatched bases: 4. The CDR3 spells CASSLEGQLSTDTQYF. CDR3 nucleotide sequence: TGCGCCAGCAGCTTGGAGGGACAGCTTAGCACAGATACGCAGTATTTT.

The chain employs TRBV6-1 and TRBJ1-5, with D maybe TRBD1 (5 bases). The V end lost 2 bases, the J end lost 4 bases, and 12 bases lay between the germline ends. The CDR3 loop spans 15 amino acids. Germline values: CDR1 MNHNS, CDR2 SASEGT. CDR3 sequence (DNA): TGTGCCAGCAGTGAATTGGGCGGGGGGAATCAGCCCCAGCATTTT. Translation gives CASSELGGGNQPQHF.

The chain links TRBV27 to TRBJ1-2; 11 bases match TRBD1. The germline CDR1 and CDR2 sequences are MNHEY and SMNVEV (reference sequence). V shed 4 bases, J shed 8 bases, and the junction held 6 bases outside the gene matches. CDR3 size: 14 residues. CDR3 loop: CASSSSGQGAGYTF. The DNA for the CDR3 is TGTGCCAGCAGTTCGAGCGGACAGGGGGCGGGCTACACCTTC.